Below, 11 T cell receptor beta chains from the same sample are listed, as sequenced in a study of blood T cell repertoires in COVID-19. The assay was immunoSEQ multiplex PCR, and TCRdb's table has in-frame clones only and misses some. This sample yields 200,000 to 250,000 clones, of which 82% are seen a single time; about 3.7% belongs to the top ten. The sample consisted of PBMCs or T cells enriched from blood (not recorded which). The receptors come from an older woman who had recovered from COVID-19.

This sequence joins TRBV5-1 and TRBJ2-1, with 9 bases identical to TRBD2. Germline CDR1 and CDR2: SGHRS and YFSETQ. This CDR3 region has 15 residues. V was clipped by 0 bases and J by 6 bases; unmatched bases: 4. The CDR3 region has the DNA TGCGCCAGCAGCTTGGACGGCGGGAGGGTCAATGAGCAGTTCTTC. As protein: CASSLDGGRVNEQFF.

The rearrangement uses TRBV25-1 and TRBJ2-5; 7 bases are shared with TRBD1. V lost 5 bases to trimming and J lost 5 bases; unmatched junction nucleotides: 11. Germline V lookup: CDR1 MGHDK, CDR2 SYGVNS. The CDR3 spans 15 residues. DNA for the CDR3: TGTGCCAGCAGTTCAACCATGACAGGGTATGAGACCCAGTACTTC. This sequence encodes CASSSTMTGYETQYF.

In DNA, the CDR3 is TGTGCCAGCAGCCTCCAGGGGGCTCAGCCCCAGCATTTT. Protein: CASSLQGAQPQHF. This chain connects TRBV12-3 or TRBV12-4 to TRBJ1-5; 8 bases fit TRBD1. The V and J ends lost 6 bases and 6 bases, in that order; junction bases with no gene match: 4. The CDR3 has 13 residues.

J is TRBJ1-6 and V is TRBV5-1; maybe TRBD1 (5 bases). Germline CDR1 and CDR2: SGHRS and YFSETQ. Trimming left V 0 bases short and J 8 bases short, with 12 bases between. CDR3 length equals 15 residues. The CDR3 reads CASSLEGAIDSPLHF. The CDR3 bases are TGCGCCAGCAGCTTGGAAGGGGCTATTGATTCACCCCTCCACTTT.

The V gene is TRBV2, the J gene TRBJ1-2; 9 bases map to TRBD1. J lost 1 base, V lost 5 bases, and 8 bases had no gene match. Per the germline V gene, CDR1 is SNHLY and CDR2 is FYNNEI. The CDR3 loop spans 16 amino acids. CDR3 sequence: CASSQGGQGNNYGYTF. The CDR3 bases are TGTGCCAGCAGTCAGGGAGGACAGGGGAATAACTATGGCTACACCTTC.

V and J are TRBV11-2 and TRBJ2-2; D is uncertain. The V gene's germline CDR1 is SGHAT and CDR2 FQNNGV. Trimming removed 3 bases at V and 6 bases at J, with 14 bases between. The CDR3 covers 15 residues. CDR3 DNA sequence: TGTGCCAGCAGCTTCCTTAATAGTAACGCCGGGGAGCTGTTTTTT. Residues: CASSFLNSNAGELFF.

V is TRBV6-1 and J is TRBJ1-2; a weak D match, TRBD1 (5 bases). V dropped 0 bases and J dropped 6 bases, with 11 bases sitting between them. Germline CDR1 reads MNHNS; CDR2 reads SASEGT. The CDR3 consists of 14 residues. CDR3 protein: CASSEASRDDGYTF. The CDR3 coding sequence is TGTGCCAGCAGTGAAGCAAGCAGGGATGATGGCTACACCTTC.

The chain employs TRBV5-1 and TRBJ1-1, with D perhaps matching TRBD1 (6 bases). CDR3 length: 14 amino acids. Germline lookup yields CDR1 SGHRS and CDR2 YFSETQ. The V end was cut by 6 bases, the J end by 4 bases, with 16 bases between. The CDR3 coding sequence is TGCGCCAGCACAGGGGAAGGAATAGCCACTGAAGCTTTCTTT. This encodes CASTGEGIATEAFF. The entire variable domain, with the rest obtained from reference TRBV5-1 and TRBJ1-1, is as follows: KAGVTQTPRYLIKTRGQQVTLSCSPISGHRSVSWYQQTPGQGLQFLFEYFSETQRNKGNFPGRFSGRQFSNSRSEMNVSTLELGDSALYLCASTGEGIATEAFFGQGTRLTVV.

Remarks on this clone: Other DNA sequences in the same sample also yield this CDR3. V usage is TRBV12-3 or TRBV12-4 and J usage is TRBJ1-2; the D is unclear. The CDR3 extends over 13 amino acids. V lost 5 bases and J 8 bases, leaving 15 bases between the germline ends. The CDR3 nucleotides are TGTGCCAGCAGTACTGATAGGGAGAGGGGCTACACCTTC. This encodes CASSTDRERGYTF.

Here the CDR3 reads CASSNSGAQDYEQYF. CDR3 nucleotides: TGTGCCAGCAGCAATTCAGGGGCACAGGACTACGAGCAGTACTTC. The chain links TRBV6-6 to TRBJ2-7; tentatively, D is TRBD1 (6 bases). The CDR3 extends over 15 amino acids. The ends were cut back, 6 bases at V and 3 bases at J, with 18 bases in the middle. Germline V gene data show CDR1 as MNHNY and CDR2 as SVGAGI (reference sequence).

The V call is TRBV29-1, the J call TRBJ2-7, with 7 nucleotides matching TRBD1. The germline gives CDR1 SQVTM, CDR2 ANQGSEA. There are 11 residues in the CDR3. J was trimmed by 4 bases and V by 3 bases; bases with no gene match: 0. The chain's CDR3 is CSVEDRYEQYF. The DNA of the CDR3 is TGCAGCGTTGAGGACAGGTACGAGCAGTACTTC.